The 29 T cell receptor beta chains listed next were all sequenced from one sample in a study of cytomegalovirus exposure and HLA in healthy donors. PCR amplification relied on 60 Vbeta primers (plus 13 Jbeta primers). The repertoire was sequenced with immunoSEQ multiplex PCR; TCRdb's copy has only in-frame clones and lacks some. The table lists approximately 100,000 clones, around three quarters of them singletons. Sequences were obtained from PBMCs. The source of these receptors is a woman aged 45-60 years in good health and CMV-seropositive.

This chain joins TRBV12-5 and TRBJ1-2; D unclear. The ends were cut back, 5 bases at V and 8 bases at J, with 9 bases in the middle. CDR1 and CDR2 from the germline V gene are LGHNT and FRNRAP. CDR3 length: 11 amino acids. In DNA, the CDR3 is TGTGCTAGTGGTCCTGAGGGCGGCTACACCTTC. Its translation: CASGPEGGYTF.

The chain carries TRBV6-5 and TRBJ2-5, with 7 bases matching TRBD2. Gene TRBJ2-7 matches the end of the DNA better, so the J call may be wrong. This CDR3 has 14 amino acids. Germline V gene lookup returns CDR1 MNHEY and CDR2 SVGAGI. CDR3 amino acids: CASSYKGGRYEQYF. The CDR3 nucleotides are TGTGCCAGCAGTTACAAGGGCGGGAGATACGAGCAGTACTTC.

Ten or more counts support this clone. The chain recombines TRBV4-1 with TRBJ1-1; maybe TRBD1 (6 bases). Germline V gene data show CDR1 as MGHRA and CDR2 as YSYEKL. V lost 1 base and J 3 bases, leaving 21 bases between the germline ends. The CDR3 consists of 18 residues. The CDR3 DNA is TGCGCCAGCAGCCAAGGGTTGAGGGGCCGAAAGGGGGACACTGAAGCTTTCTTT. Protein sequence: CASSQGLRGRKGDTEAFF.

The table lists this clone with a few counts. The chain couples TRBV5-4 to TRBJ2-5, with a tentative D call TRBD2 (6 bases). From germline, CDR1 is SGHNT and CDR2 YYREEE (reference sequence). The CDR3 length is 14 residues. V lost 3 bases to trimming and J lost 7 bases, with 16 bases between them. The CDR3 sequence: CASSSSGLRGTQYF. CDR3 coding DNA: TGTGCCAGCAGCTCCTCGGGACTCCGGGGGACCCAGTACTTC.

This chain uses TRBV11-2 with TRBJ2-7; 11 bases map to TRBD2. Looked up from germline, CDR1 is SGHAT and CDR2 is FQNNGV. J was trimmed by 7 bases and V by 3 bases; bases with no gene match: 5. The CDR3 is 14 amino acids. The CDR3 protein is CASSLTSGTREQYF. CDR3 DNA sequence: TGTGCCAGCAGCTTGACTAGCGGGACGCGGGAGCAGTACTTC.

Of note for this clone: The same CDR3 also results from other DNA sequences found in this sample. CDR3 sequence (DNA): TGCGCCAGCAGCCCTACGGGGGGCTCCTACAATGAGCAGTTCTTC. This codes for CASSPTGGSYNEQFF. The V and J genes are TRBV5-1 and TRBJ2-1; TRBD2 matches at 7 bases. The CDR3 covers 15 residues. Germline values: CDR1 SGHRS, CDR2 YFSETQ. The J segment lost 0 bases and the V segment lost 4 bases, leaving 4 bases of the junction unmatched.

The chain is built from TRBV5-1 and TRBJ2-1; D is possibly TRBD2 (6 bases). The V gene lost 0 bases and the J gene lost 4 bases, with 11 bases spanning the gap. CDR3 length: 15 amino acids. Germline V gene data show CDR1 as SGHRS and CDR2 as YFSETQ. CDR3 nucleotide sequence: TGCGCCAGCAGCTTGGGGGGACTTCTATACAATGAGCAGTTCTTC. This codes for CASSLGGLLYNEQFF.

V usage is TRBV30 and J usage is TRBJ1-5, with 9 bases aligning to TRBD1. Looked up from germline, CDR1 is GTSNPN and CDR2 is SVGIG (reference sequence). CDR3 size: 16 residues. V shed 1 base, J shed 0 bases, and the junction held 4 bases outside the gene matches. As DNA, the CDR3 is TGTGCCTGGAGTGGGGGGACAGGGACTAGCAATCAGCCCCAGCATTTT. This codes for CAWSGGTGTSNQPQHF.

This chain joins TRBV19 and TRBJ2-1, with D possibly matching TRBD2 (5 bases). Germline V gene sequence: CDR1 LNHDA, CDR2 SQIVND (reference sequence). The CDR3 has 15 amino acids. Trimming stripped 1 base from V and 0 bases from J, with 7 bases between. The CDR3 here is CASSIVGDSYNEQFF. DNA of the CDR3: TGTGCCAGTAGTATAGTCGGGGACTCCTACAATGAGCAGTTCTTC.

CDR3 sequence: CASSLPSGRPHNEQFF. The CDR3 bases are TGTGCCAGCAGCTTGCCTAGCGGGAGGCCCCACAATGAGCAGTTCTTC. V is TRBV5-8 and J is TRBJ2-1; 11 nucleotides line up with TRBD2. This CDR3 comprises 16 residues. The V gene's germline CDR1 is SGHTS and CDR2 YDEGEE. The trim removed 1 base at V and 5 bases at J, leaving 5 bases unmatched.

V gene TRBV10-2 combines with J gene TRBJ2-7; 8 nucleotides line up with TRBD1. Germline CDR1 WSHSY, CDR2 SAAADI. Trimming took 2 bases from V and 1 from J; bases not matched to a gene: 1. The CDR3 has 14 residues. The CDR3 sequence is CASSETGGSYEQYF. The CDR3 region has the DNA TGCGCCAGCAGTGAGACAGGGGGTTCCTACGAGCAGTACTTC.

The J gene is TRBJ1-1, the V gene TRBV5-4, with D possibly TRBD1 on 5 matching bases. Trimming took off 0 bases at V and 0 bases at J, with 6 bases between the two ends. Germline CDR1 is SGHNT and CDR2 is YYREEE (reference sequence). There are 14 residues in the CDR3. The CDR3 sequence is CASSLDRLNTEAFF. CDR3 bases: TGTGCCAGCAGCTTGGACAGGTTGAACACTGAAGCTTTCTTT. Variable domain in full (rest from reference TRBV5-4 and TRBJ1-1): ETGVTQSPTHLIKTRGQQVTLRCSSQSGHNTVSWYQQALGQGPQFIFQYYREEENGRGNFPPRFSGLQFPNYSSELNVNALELDDSALYLCASSLDRLNTEAFFGQGTRLTVV.

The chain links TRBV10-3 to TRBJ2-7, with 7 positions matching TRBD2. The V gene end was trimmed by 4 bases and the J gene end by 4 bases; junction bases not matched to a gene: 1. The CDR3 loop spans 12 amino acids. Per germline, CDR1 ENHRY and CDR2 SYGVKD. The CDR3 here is CAISGGGYEQYF. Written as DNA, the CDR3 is TGTGCCATCAGTGGGGGGGGATACGAGCAGTACTTC.

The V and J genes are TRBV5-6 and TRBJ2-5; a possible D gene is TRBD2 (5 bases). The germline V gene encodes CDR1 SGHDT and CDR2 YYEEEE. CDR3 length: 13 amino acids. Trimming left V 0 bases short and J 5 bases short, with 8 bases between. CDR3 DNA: TGTGCCAGCAGCTTGGTTCCGGGGGAGACCCAGTACTTC. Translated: CASSLVPGETQYF.

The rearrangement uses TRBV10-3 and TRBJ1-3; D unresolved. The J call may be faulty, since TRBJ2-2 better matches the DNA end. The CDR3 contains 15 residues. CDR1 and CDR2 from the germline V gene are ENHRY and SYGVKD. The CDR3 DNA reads TGTGCCCTCCGATCCTATAGCCCTCTCACCGGGGAGCTGTTTTTT. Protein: CALRSYSPLTGELFF.

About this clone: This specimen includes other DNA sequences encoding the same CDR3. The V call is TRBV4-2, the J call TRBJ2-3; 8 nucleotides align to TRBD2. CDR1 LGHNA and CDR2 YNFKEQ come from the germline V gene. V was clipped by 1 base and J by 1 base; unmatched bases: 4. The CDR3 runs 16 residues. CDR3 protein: CASSQGSGGGTDTQYF. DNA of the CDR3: TGTGCCAGCAGCCAAGGGTCGGGAGGGGGCACAGATACGCAGTATTTT.

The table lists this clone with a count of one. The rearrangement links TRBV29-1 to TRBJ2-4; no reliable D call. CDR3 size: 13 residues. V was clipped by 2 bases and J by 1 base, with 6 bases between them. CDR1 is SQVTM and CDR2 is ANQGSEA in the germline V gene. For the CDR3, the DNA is TGCAGCGTTGAACTCCTTGCCAAAAACATTCAGTACTTC. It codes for CSVELLAKNIQYF.

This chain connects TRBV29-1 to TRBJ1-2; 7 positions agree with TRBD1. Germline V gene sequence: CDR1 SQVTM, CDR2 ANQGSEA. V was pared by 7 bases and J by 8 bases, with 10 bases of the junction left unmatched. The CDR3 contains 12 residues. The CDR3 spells CSAGTEETGYTF. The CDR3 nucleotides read TGCAGCGCCGGGACAGAGGAAACGGGCTACACCTTC. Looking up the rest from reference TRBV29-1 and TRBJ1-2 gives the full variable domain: SAVISQKPSRDICQRGTSLTIQCQVDSQVTMMFWYRQQPGQSLTLIATANQGSEATYESGFVIDKFPISRPNLTFSTLTVSNMSPEDSSIYLCSAGTEETGYTFGSGTRLTVV.

CDR3 nucleotide sequence: TGTGCCAGCAGGATAAAGCGGGAGGGCCCCTACGAGCAGTACTTC. Encoded protein: CASRIKREGPYEQYF. This chain links TRBV6-5 with TRBJ2-5; TRBD2 agrees at 10 bases. The J call is in doubt because the DNA end fits TRBJ2-7 better. CDR1 and CDR2 from the germline V gene are MNHEY and SVGAGI. This CDR3 comprises 15 residues.

The CDR3 nucleotides are TGTGCTAGTGGTTTGGGGCGGGGTGGGAGCTATGGCTACACCTTC. As protein: CASGLGRGGSYGYTF. This chain connects TRBV12-5 to TRBJ1-2; D is undetermined. The V end lost 1 base, the J end lost 4 bases, and 13 bases lay between the germline ends. The germline CDR1 and CDR2 sequences are LGHNT and FRNRAP. The CDR3 consists of 15 residues.

The CDR3 DNA reads TGTGCCAGCAATCCAACTGGGGCCAACGTCCTGACTTTC. Protein product: CASNPTGANVLTF. The genes are TRBV25-1 and TRBJ2-6; D unresolved. CDR1 is MGHDK, CDR2 SYGVNS, per germline. V lost 7 bases and J 2 bases, leaving 6 bases between the germline ends. This CDR3 has 13 amino acids. The full variable domain, with the rest looked up from reference TRBV25-1 and TRBJ2-6, is EADIYQTPRYLVIGTGKKITLECSQTMGHDKMYWYQQDPGMELHLIHYSYGVNSTEKGDLSSESTVSRIRTEHFPLTLESARPSHTSQYLCASNPTGANVLTFGAGSRLTVL.

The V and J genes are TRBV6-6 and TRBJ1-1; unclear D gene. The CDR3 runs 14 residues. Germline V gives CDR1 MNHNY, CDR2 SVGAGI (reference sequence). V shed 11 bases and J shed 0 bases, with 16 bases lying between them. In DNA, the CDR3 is TGTGCCCTTCTAGCGGAGGGATTGAACACTGAAGCTTTCTTT. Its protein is CALLAEGLNTEAFF.

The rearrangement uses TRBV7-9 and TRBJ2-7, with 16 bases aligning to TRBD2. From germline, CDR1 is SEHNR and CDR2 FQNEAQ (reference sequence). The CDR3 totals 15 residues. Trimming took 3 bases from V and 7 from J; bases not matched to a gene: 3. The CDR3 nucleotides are TGTGCCAGCAGCTTCGGGACTAGCGGGAGGGGGGAGCAGTACTTC. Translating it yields CASSFGTSGRGEQYF.

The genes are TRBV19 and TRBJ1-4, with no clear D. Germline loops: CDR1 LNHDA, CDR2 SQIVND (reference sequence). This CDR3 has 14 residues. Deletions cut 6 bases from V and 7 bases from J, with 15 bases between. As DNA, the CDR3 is TGTGCCAGTAGGGGTCGGGGTAATGGTGAAAAACTGTTTTTT. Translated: CASRGRGNGEKLFF.

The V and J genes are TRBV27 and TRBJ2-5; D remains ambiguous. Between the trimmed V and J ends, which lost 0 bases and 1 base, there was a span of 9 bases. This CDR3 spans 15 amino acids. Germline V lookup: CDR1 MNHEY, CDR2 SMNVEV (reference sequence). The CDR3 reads CASSLSISLQETQYF. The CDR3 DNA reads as TGTGCCAGCAGTTTATCAATTAGCCTCCAAGAGACCCAGTACTTC.

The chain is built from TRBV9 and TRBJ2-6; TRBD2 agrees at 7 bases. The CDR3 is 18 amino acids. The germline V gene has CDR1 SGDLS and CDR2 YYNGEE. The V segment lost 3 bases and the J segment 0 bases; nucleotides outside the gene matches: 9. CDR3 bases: TGTGCCAGCAGCGACCCGCTAGCGGCTCTCTCTGGGGCCAACGTCCTGACTTTC. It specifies CASSDPLAALSGANVLTF. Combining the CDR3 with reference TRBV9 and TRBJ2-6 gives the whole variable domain DSGVTQTPKHLITATGQRVTLRCSPRSGDLSVYWYQQSLDQGLQFLIQYYNGEERAKGNILERFSAQQFPDLHSELNLSSLELGDSALYFCASSDPLAALSGANVLTFGAGSRLTVL.

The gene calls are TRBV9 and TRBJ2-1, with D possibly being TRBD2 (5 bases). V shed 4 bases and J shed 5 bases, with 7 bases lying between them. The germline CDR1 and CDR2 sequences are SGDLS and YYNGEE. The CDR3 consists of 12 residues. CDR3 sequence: CASSTGDNEQFF. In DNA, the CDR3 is TGTGCCAGCAGCACCGGGGACAATGAGCAGTTCTTC.

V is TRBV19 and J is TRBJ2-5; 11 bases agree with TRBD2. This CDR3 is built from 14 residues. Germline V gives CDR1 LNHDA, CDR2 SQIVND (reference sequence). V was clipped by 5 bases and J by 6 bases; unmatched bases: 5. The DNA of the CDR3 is TGTGCCAGTAGTTCTCTAGCGGGAGGAAAGACCCAGTACTTC. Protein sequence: CASSSLAGGKTQYF.

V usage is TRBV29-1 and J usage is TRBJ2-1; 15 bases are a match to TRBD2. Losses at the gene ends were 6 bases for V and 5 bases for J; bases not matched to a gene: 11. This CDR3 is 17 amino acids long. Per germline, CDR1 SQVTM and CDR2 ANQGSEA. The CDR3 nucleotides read TGCAGCGTACCGGGACTAGCGGGAGGTCAAACTCACAATGAGCAGTTCTTC. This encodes CSVPGLAGGQTHNEQFF.